This T cell receptor beta chain was documented in a study of tumor and adjacent non-tumor tissue in lung cancer. About the study: Patients were aged roughly 31 to 76, approximately 11 men and roughly 5 women, stage I to III. Study findings and constraints: Compared with tumor, normal lung showed significantly lower TCR diversity. Top 100 clones took a larger repertoire share in normal lung.

This sample's RNA came from whole unsorted tissue. This clonotype has only one observation. What it binds is unknown. TCRbeta libraries were built with three rounds of nested PCR, modified from ARM-PCR. A single record per CDR3 protein comes from TCRdb applying MiXCR to the multiplex PCR reads. The data show fewer than 80,000 distinct CDR3 sequences, roughly 75% seen once. Specimen: lung tumor tissue. The clonotype comes from a woman in her 70s with non-small cell lung cancer.

The CDR3, as DNA: TGTGCCAGCAGTTACTCGGAATTCCGGGACAGACATTACAATGAGCAGTTCTTC. This gives the protein CASSYSEFRDRHYNEQFF. This chain joins TRBV6-2 or TRBV6-3 and TRBJ2-1, with TRBD1 matching over 7 bases. CDR1 and CDR2 from the germline V gene are MNHEY and SVGEGT. This CDR3 region has 18 residues. Trimming at V came to 0 bases and at J to 4 bases, leaving 12 bases not matched to a gene.